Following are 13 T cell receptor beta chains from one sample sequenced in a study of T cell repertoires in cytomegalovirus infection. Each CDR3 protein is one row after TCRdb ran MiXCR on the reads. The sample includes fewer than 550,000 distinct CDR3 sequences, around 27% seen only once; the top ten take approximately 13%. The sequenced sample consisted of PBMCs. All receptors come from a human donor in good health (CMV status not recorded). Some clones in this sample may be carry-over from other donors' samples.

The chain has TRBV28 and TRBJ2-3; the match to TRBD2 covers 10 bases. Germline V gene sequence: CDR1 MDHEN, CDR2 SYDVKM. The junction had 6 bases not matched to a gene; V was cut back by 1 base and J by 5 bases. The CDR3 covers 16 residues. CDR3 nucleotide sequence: TGTGCCAGCAGTTTATCATCTAGCGGGAGATTAGATACGCAGTATTTT. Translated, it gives CASSLSSSGRLDTQYF. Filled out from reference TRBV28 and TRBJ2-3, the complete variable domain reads DVKVTQSSRYLVKRTGEKVFLECVQDMDHENMFWYRQDPGLGLRLIYFSYDVKMKEKGDIPEGYSVSREKKERFSLILESASTNQTSMYLCASSLSSSGRLDTQYFGPGTRLTVL.

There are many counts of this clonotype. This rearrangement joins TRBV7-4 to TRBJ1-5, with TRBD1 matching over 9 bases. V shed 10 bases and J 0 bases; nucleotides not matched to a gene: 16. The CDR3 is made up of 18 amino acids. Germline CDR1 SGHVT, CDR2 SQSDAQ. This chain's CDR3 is CATGRDRAYHYSNQPQHF. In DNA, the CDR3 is TGTGCCACCGGTAGGGACAGGGCTTACCACTATAGCAATCAGCCCCAGCATTTT.

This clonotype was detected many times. CDR3 coding DNA: TGTGCCAGCAGCCCGGGGACTAGCGGGAGGGCTCGCTTTAACAATGAGCAGTTCTTC. This sequence encodes CASSPGTSGRARFNNEQFF. The J gene is TRBJ2-1, the V gene TRBV7-3; 16 nucleotides line up with TRBD2. The germline gives CDR1 SGHTA, CDR2 FQGTGA. V was clipped by 5 bases and J by 5 bases; unmatched bases: 12. The CDR3 has 19 amino acids. Combining the CDR3 with reference TRBV7-3 and TRBJ2-1 gives the whole variable domain GAGVSQTPSNKVTEKGKYVELRCDPISGHTALYWYRQSLGQGPEFLIYFQGTGAADDSGLPNDRFFAVRPEGSVSTLKIQRTERGDSAVYLCASSPGTSGRARFNNEQFFGPGTRLTVL.

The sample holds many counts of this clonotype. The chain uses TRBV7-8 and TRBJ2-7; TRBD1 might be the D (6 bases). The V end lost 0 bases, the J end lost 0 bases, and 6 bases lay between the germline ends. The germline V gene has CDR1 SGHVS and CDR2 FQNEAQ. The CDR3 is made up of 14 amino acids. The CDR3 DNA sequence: TGTGCCAGCAGCTTAGCGGACAGCTCCTACGAGCAGTACGTC. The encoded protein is CASSLADSSYEQYV.

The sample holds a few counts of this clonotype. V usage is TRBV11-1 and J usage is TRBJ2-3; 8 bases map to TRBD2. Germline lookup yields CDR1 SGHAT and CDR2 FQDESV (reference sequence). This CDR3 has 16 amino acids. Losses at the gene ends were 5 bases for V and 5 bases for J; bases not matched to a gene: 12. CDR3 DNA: TGTGCCAGCAGCGCCGCCACAGCGGGAGAGGTAGATACGCAGTATTTT. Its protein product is CASSAATAGEVDTQYF.

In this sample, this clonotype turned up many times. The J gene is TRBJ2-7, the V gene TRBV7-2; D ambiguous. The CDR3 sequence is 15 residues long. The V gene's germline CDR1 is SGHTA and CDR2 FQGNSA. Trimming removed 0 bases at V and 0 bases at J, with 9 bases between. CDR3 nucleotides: TGTGCCAGCAGCTTAGCCCTGCTAAACTCCTACGAGCAGTACTTC. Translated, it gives CASSLALLNSYEQYF.

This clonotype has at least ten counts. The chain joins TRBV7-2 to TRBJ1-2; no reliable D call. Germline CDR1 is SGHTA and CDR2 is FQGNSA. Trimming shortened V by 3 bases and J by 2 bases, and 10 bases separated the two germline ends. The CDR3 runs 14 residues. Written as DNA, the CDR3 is TGTGCCAGCAGCTTCTTATCGCAGAACTATGGCTACACCTTC. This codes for CASSFLSQNYGYTF. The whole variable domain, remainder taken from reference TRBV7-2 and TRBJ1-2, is GAGVSQSPSNKVTEKGKDVELRCDPISGHTALYWYRQSLGQGLEFLIYFQGNSAPDKSGLPSDRFSAERTGGSVSTLTIQRTQQEDSAVYLCASSFLSQNYGYTFGSGTRLTVV.

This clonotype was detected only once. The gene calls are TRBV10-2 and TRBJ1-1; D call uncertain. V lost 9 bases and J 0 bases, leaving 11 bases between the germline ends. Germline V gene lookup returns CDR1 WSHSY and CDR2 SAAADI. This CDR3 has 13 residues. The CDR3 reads CASQHLMNTEAFF. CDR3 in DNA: TGCGCCAGTCAACATCTGATGAACACTGAAGCTTTCTTT.

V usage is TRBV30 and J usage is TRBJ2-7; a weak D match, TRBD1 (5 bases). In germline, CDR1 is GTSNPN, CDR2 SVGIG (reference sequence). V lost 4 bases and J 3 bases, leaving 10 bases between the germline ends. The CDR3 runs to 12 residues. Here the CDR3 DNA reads TGTGCCTGGATCGACAGCTACTACGAGCAGTACTTC. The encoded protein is CAWIDSYYEQYF.

In DNA form, the CDR3 reads TGTGCCAGTAGTGGGGGACTTATTCCGTATTTT. Amino acid sequence: CASSGGLIPYF. The chain is built from TRBV19 and TRBJ2-3, with D possibly TRBD2 on 6 matching bases. This CDR3 has 11 residues. The germline CDR1 and CDR2 sequences are LNHDA and SQIVND (reference sequence). The ends were cut back, 5 bases at V and 14 bases at J, with 14 bases in the middle.

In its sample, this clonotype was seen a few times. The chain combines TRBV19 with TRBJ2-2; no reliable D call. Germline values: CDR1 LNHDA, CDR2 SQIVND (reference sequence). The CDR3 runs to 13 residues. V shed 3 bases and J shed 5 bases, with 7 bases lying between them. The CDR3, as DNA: TGTGCCAGTAGTATTCTTTCGACCGGGGAGCTGTTTTTT. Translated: CASSILSTGELFF.

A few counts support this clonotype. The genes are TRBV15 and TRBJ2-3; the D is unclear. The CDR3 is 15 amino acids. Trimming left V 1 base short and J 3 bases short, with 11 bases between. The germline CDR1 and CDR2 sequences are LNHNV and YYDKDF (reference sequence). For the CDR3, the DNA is TGTGCCACCAGCAGAGCCAATATCGAAACAGATACGCAGTATTTT. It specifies CATSRANIETDTQYF.

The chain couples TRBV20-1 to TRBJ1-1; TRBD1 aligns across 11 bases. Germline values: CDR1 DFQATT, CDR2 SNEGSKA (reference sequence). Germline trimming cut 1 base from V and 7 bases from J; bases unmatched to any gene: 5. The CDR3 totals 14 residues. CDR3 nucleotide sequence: TGCAGTGCTAGAGTCGGACAGGGGGCGGTTGAAGCTTTCTTT. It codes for CSARVGQGAVEAFF.